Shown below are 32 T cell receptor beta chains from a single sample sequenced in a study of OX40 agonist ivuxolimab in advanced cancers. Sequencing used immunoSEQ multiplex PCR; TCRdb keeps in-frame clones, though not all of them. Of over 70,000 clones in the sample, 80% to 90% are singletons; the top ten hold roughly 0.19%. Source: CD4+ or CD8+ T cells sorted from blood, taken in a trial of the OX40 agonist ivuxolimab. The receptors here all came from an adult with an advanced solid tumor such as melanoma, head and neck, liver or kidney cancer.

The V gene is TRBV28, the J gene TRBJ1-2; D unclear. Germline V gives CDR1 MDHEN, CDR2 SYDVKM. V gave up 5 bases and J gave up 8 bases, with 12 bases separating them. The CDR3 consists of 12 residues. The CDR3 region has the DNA TGTGCCAGCAGTGCCCCGGGTATGGGCTACACCTTC. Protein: CASSAPGMGYTF.

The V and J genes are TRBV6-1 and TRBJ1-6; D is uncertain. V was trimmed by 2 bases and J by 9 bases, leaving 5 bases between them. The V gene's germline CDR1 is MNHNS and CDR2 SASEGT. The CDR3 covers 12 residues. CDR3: CASSELVSPLHF. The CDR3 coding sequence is TGTGCCAGCAGTGAATTGGTTTCACCCCTCCACTTT.

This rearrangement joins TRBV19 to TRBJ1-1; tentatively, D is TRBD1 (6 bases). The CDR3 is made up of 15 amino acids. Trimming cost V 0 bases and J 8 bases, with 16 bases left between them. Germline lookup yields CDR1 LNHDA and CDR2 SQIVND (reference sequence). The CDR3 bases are TGTGCCAGTAGTATAGAATCGGTGGGGGCGCCGGAAGCTTTCTTT. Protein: CASSIESVGAPEAFF.

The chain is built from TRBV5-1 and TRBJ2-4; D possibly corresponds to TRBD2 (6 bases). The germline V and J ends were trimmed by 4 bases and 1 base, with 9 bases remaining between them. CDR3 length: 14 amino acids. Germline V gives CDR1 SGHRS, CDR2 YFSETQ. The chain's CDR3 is CASSGGTAKNIQYF. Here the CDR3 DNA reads TGCGCCAGCAGCGGGGGGACCGCCAAAAACATTCAGTACTTC.

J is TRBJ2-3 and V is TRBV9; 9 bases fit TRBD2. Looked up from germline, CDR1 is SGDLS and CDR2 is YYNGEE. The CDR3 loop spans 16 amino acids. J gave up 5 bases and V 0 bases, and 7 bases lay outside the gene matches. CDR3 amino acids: CASSVVAGVSVDTQYF. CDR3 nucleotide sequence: TGTGCCAGCAGCGTAGTAGCGGGAGTGTCGGTAGATACGCAGTATTTT.

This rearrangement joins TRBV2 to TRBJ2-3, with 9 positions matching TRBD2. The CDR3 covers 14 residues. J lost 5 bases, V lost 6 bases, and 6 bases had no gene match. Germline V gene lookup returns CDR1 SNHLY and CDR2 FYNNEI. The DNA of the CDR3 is TGTGCCAGCAGGGCCGGGACTAGCTTAGATACGCAGTATTTT. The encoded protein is CASRAGTSLDTQYF.

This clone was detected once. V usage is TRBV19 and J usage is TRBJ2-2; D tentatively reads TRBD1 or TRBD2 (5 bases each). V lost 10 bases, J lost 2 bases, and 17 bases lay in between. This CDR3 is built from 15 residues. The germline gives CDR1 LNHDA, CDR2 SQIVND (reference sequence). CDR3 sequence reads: CATIRPGTNTGELFF. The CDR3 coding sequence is TGTGCCACCATCCGTCCGGGGACCAACACCGGGGAGCTGTTTTTT.

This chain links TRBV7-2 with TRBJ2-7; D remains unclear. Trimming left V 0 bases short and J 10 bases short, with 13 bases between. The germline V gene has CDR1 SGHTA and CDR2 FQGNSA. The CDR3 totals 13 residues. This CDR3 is CASSLARDSKQYV. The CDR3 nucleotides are TGTGCCAGCAGCTTAGCGCGAGATTCCAAACAGTACGTC.

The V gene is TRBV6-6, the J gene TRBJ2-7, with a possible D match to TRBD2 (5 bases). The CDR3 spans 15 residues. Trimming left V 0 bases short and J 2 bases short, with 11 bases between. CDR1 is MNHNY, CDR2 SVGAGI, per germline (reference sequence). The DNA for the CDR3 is TGTGCCAGCAGTTACTCGGGAGCGGAGCCCTACGAGCAGTACGTC. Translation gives CASSYSGAEPYEQYV.

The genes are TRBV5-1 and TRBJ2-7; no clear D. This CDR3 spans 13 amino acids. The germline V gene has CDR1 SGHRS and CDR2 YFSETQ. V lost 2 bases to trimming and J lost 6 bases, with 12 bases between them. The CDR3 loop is CASSLIPGGEQYV. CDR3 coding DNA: TGCGCCAGCAGCTTAATTCCGGGCGGCGAGCAGTACGTC.

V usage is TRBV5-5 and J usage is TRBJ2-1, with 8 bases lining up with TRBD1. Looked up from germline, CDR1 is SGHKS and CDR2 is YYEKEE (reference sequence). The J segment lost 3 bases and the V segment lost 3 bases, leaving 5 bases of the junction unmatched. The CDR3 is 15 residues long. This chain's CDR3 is CASSSTGTGYNEQFF. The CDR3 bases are TGTGCCAGCAGCTCAACCGGGACAGGCTACAATGAGCAGTTCTTC.

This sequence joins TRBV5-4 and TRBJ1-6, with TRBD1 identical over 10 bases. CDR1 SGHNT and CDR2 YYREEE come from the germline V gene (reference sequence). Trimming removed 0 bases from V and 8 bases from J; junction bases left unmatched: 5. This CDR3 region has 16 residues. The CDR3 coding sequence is TGTGCCAGCAGCTTGGGACAGGGGGCCTTTTATTCACCCCTCCACTTT. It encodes CASSLGQGAFYSPLHF.

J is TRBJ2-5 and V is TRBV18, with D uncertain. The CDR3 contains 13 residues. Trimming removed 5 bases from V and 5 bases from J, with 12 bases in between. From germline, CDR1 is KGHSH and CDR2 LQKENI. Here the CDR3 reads CASSALLSETQYF. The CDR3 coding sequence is TGTGCCAGCTCAGCTCTACTATCGGAGACCCAGTACTTC.

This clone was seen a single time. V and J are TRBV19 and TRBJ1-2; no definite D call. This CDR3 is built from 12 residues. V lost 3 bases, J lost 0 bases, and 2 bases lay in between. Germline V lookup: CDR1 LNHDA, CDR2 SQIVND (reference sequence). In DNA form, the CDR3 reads TGTGCCAGTAGTATGGCTAACTATGGCTACACCTTC. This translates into CASSMANYGYTF.

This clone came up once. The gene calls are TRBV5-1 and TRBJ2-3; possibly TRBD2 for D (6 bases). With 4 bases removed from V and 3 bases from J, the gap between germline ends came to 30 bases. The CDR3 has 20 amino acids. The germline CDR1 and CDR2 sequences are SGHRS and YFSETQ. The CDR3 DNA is TGCGCCAGCAGCATCCGGCCGGGAGTCCTGGGCTCAGCGCGGACAGATACGCAGTATTTT. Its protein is CASSIRPGVLGSARTDTQYF.

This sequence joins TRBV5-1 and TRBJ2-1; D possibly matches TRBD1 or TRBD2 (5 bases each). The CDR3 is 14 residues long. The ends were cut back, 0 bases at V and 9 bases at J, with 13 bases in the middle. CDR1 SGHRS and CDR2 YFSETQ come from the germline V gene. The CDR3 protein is CASSLDPGAGEQFF. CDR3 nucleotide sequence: TGCGCCAGCAGCTTGGATCCTGGGGCGGGTGAGCAGTTCTTC.

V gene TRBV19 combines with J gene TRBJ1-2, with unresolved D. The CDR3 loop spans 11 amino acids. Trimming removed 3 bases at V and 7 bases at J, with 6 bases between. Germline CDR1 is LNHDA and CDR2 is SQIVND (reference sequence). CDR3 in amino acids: CASSMVLGYTF. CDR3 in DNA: TGTGCCAGTAGTATGGTCCTTGGCTACACCTTC.

As DNA, the CDR3 is TGTGCCAGTAGTATTGGGCCAGTTAGTGGCCAAGAGACCCAGTACTTC. Translation: CASSIGPVSGQETQYF. The gene calls are TRBV19 and TRBJ2-5; D is undetermined. Germline assignment: CDR1 LNHDA and CDR2 SQIVND (reference sequence). The CDR3 runs to 16 residues. V lost 3 bases and J 1 base, leaving 15 bases between the germline ends.

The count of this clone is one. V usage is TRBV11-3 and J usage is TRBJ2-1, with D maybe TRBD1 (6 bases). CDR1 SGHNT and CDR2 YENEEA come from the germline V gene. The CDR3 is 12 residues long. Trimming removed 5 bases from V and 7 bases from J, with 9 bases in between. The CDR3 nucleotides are TGTGCCAGCAGCACCGACAGGAATGAGCAGTTCTTC. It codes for CASSTDRNEQFF.

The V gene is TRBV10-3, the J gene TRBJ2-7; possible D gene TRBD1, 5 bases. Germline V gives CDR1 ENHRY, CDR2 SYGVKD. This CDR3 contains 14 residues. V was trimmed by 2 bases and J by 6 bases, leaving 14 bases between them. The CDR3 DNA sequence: TGTGCCATCAGTGAGAGCAGGGCGGTGGGCGAGCAGTACTTC. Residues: CAISESRAVGEQYF.

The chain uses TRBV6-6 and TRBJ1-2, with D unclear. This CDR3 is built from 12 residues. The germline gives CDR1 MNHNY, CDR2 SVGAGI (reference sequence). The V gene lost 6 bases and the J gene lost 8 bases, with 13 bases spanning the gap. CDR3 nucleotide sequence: TGTGCCAGCAGCAGTGGTAGGGTCGGCTACACCTTC. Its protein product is CASSSGRVGYTF.

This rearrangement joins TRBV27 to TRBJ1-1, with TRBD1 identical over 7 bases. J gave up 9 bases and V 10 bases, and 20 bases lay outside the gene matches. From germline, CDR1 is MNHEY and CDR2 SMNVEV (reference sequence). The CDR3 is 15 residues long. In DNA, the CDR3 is TGTGCCACCCGAACCGTAAATACAGGGGTCAGACAAGCTTTCTTT. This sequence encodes CATRTVNTGVRQAFF.

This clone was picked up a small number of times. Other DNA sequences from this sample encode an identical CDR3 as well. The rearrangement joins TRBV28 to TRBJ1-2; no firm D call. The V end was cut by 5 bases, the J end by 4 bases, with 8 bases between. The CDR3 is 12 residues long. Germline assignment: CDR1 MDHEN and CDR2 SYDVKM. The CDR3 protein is CASSLRLYGYTF. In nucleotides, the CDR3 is TGTGCCAGCAGTCTCCGACTCTATGGCTACACCTTC.

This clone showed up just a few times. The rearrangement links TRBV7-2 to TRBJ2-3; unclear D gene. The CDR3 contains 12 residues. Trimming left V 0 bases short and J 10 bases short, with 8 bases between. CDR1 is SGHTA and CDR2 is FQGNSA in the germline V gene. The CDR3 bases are TGTGCCAGCAGCTTAGCGGGAAGGGCGCAGTATTTT. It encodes CASSLAGRAQYF.

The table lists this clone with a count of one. CDR3 bases: TGCGCCAGCAGGTACAGGGCCGGGGAGACCCAGTACTTC. Residues: CASRYRAGETQYF. This chain uses TRBV5-1 with TRBJ2-5, with D tentatively TRBD1 (6 bases). This CDR3 is built from 13 residues. V dropped 5 bases and J dropped 5 bases, with 13 bases sitting between them. The germline CDR1 and CDR2 sequences are SGHRS and YFSETQ. Combining the CDR3 with reference TRBV5-1 and TRBJ2-5 gives the whole variable domain KAGVTQTPRYLIKTRGQQVTLSCSPISGHRSVSWYQQTPGQGLQFLFEYFSETQRNKGNFPGRFSGRQFSNSRSEMNVSTLELGDSALYLCASRYRAGETQYFGPGTRLLVL.

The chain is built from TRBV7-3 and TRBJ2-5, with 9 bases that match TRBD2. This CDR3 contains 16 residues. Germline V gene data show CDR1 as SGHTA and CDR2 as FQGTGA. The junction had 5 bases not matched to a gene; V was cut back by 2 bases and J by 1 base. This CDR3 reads CASSLPSGAFQETQYF. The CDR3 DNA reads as TGTGCCAGCAGCTTACCTAGCGGGGCCTTCCAAGAGACCCAGTACTTC.

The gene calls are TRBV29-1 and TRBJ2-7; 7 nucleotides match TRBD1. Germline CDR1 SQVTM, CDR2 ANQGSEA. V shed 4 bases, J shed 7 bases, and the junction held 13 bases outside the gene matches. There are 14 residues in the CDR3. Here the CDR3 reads CSVARGTASMEQYF. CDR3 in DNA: TGCAGCGTTGCCAGGGGGACAGCCTCTATGGAGCAGTACTTC.

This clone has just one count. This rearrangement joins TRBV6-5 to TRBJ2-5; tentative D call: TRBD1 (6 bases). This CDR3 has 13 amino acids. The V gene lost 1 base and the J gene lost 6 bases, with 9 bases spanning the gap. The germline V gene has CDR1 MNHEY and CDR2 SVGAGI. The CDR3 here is CASSYYRDQTQYF. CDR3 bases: TGTGCCAGCAGTTACTACAGGGACCAGACCCAGTACTTC.

The CDR3 region is CASSQAGQWARGHEKLFF. The DNA of the CDR3 is TGTGCCAGCAGCCAAGCCGGCCAGTGGGCCCGCGGCCATGAAAAACTGTTTTTT. The J gene is TRBJ1-4, the V gene TRBV14; unclear D gene. V lost 1 base and J lost 6, with 21 bases in between. Per the germline V gene, CDR1 is SGHDN and CDR2 is FVKESK. The CDR3 is 18 residues long.

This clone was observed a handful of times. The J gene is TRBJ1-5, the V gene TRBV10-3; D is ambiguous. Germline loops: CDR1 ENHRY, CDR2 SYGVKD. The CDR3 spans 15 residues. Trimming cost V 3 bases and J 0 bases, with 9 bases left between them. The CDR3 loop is CAISDARYSNQPQHF. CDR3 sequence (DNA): TGTGCCATCAGTGATGCCCGTTATAGCAATCAGCCCCAGCATTTT.

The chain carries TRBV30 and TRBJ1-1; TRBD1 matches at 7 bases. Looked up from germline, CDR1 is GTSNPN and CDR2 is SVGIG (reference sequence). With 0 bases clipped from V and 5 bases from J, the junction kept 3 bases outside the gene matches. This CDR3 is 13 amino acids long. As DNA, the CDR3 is TGTGCCTGGAGTGTTGCAGGGGGTACTGAAGCTTTCTTT. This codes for CAWSVAGGTEAFF.

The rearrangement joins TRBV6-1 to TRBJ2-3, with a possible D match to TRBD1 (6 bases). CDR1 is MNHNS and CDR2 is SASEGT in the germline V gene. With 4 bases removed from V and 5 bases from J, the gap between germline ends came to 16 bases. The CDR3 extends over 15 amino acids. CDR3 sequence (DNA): TGTGCCAGCAGTGCCGGGCTCCTAGGGGGAGATACGCAGTATTTT. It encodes CASSAGLLGGDTQYF.